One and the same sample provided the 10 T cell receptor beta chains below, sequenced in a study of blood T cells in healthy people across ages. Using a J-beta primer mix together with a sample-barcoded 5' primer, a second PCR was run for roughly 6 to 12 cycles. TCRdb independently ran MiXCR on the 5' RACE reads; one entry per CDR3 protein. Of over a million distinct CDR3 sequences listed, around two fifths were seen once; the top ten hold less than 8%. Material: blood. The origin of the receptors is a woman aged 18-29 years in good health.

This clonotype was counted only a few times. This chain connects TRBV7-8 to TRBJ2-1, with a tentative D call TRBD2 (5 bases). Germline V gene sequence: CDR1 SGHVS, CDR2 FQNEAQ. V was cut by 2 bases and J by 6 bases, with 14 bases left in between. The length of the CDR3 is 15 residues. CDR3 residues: CASSLLTKFGNEQFF. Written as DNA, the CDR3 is TGTGCCAGCAGCTTATTGACTAAGTTCGGCAATGAGCAGTTCTTC.

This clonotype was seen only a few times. DNA for the CDR3: TGCAGTGCTAGAAATCCTAGCGGGAGAGCCGAGCAGTACTTC. Protein product: CSARNPSGRAEQYF. The chain joins TRBV20-1 to TRBJ2-7, with 10 bases matching TRBD2. Germline loops: CDR1 DFQATT, CDR2 SNEGSKA (reference sequence). The CDR3 contains 14 residues. V was pared by 2 bases and J by 6 bases, with 7 bases of the junction left unmatched.

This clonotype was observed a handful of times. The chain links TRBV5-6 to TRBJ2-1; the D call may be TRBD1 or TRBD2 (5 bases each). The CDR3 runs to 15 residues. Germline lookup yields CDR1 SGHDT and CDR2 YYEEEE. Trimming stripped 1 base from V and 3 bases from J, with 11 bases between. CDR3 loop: CASSLRDGVYNEQFF. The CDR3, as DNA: TGTGCCAGCAGCTTGAGGGACGGAGTCTACAATGAGCAGTTCTTC.

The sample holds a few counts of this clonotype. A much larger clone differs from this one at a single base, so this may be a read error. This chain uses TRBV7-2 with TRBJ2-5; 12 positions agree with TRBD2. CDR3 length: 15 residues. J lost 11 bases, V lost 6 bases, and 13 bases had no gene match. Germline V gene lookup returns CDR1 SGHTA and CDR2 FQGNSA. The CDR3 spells CASSSGLAGYNEQYF. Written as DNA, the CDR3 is TGTGCCAGCAGTTCCGGACTAGCGGGGTACAATGAGCAGTACTTC.

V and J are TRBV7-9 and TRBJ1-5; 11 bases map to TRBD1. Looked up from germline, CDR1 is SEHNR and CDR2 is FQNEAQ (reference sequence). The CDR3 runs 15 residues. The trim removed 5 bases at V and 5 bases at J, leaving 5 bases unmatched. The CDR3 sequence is CASSEDRGHYQPQHF. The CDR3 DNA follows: TGTGCCAGCAGCGAGGACAGGGGGCACTATCAGCCCCAGCATTTT.

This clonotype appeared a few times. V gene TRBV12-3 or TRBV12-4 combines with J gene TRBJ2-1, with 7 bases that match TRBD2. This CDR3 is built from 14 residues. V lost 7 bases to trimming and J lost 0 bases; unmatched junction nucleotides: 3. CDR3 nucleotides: TGTGCCAGCACGCGGGAGAGCTCCTACAATGAGCAGTTCTTC. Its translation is CASTRESSYNEQFF.

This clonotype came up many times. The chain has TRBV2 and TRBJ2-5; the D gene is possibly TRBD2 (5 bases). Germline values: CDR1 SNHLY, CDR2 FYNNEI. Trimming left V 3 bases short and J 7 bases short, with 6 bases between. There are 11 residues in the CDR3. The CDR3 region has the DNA TGTGCCAGCAGTGATGAGGGGACCCAGTACTTC. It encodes CASSDEGTQYF.

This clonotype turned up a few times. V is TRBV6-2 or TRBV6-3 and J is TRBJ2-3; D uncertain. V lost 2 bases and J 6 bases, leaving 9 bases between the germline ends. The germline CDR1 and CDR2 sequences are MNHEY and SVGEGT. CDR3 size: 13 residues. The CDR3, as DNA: TGTGCCAGCAGTTACGTCCCCGCTGATACGCAGTATTTT. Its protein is CASSYVPADTQYF.

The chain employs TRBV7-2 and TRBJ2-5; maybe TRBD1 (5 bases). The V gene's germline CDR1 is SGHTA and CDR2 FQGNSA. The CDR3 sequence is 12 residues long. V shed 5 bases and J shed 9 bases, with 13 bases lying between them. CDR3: CASSHKDNAQYF. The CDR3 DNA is TGTGCCAGCAGCCATAAGGACAATGCCCAGTACTTC. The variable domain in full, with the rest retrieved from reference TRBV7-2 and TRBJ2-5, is GAGVSQSPSNKVTEKGKDVELRCDPISGHTALYWYRQSLGQGLEFLIYFQGNSAPDKSGLPSDRFSAERTGGSVSTLTIQRTQQEDSAVYLCASSHKDNAQYFGPGTRLLVL.

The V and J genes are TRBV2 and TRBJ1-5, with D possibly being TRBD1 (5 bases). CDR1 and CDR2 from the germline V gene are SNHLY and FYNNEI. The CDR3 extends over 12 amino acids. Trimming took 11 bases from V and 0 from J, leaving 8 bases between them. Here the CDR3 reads CAGGLSNQPQHF. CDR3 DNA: TGTGCCGGGGGTCTTAGCAATCAGCCCCAGCATTTT.